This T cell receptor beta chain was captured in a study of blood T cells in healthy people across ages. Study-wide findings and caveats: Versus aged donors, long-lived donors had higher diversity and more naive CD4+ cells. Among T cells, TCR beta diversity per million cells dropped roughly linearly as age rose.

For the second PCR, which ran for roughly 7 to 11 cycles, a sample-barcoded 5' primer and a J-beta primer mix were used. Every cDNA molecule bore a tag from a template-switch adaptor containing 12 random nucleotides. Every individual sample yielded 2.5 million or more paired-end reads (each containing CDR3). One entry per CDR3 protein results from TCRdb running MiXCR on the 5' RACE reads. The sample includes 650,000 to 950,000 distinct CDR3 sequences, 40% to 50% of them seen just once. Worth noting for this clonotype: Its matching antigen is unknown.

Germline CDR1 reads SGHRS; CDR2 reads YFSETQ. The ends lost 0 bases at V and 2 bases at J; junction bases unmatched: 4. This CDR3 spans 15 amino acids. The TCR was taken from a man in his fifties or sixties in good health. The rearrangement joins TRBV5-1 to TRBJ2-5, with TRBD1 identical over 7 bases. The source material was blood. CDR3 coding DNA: TGCGCCAGCAGCTTGGCGCCGGGACAGCAAGAGACCCAGTACTTC. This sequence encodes CASSLAPGQQETQYF.